The 5 T cell receptor beta chains reported below all come from one sample, sequenced in a study of CD8+ T cells in alopecia areata. Sequencing used cDNA as its template, made by extracting RNA and reverse transcribing it. The repertoire was sequenced with immunoSEQ multiplex PCR; TCRdb's copy has only in-frame clones and lacks some. The repertoire holds some 150,000 clones, with approximately 86% as singletons. The sample's treatment: oral pan-JAK inhibitor, 5-10 mg twice daily. The sequencing used CD8+ T cells sorted from blood, collected at week 4, from a patient treated with tofacitinib. The receptor source for this set is a human donor with alopecia areata.

The chain uses TRBV18 and TRBJ2-7; maybe TRBD2 (5 bases). Trimming took off 5 bases at V and 4 bases at J, with 12 bases between the two ends. This CDR3 is 13 amino acids long. Germline CDR1 and CDR2: KGHSH and LQKENI. The CDR3 DNA follows: TGTGCCAGCTCAAACTCACGGGGATACGAGCAGTACTTC. This encodes CASSNSRGYEQYF.

V gene TRBV9 combines with J gene TRBJ2-7; 7 positions match TRBD1. The CDR3 loop spans 15 amino acids. Trimming removed 3 bases from V and 3 bases from J; junction bases left unmatched: 9. The germline V gene has CDR1 SGDLS and CDR2 YYNGEE. CDR3 protein: CASSASGTDIYEQYF. The CDR3 DNA reads TGTGCCAGCAGCGCATCCGGGACAGACATCTACGAGCAGTACTTC. Filled out from reference TRBV9 and TRBJ2-7, the complete variable domain reads DSGVTQTPKHLITATGQRVTLRCSPRSGDLSVYWYQQSLDQGLQFLIQYYNGEERAKGNILERFSAQQFPDLHSELNLSSLELGDSALYFCASSASGTDIYEQYFGPGTRLTVT.

This rearrangement joins TRBV29-1 to TRBJ2-1; 12 nucleotides line up with TRBD2. The germline CDR1 and CDR2 sequences are SQVTM and ANQGSEA. This CDR3 spans 15 amino acids. With V trimmed by 5 bases and J by 4 bases, 6 bases remained unmatched. As DNA, the CDR3 is TGCAGCGTTAACGGACTAGCGGGAACGTACAATGAGCAGTTCTTC. Translating gives CSVNGLAGTYNEQFF.

The gene calls are TRBV7-8 and TRBJ2-2; 7 positions match TRBD1. The junction had 6 bases not matched to a gene; V was cut back by 5 bases and J by 3 bases. Germline loops: CDR1 SGHVS, CDR2 FQNEAQ. CDR3 length: 15 amino acids. CDR3 loop: CASSPPGTDTGELFF. The CDR3 DNA reads TGTGCCAGCAGCCCGCCGGGGACAGACACCGGGGAGCTGTTTTTT.

The chain recombines TRBV19 with TRBJ2-2; D gene uncertain. The CDR3 totals 15 residues. Germline CDR1 and CDR2: LNHDA and SQIVND (reference sequence). V was trimmed by 7 bases and J by 4 bases, leaving 16 bases between them. Written as DNA, the CDR3 is TGTGCCAGTACCCGAGCCCCAGACGGCACCGGGGAGCTGTTTTTT. This encodes CASTRAPDGTGELFF.